Listed below are T cell receptor beta chains from one sample, sequenced in a study of cytomegalovirus exposure and HLA in healthy donors. The assay was immunoSEQ multiplex PCR, and TCRdb's table has in-frame clones only and misses some. The sample includes under 200,000 clones, about three quarters of them seen just once. Specimen: PBMCs. These receptor sequences come from a female donor in good health and CMV-seronegative. Both conserved end residues are part of each CDR3. D genes are given only for firm matches. For some rows the clone size is stated as once, few or many, or as a class when expanded; others skip it.

TRBV2	TRBJ2-7	TRBD2	15	.	TGTGCCACGGGACTAGCGGGAGGAATGGGCTACGAGCAGTACTTC	CATGLAGGMGYEQYF
TRBV6-1	TRBJ1-2	.	14	.	TGTGCCAGCAGTGTAGGTGGGGGGGTTGGTGGCTACACCTTC	CASSVGGGVGGYTF
TRBV7-9	TRBJ1-2	TRBD1	15	.	TGTGCCAGCAGCTTGACAGGGGGACTTAACTATGGCTACACCTTC	CASSLTGGLNYGYTF
TRBV10-3	TRBJ2-1	TRBD2	14	.	TGTGCCATCAGTGAAAGCGGGGGTAGGGGTGAGCAGTTCTTC	CAISESGGRGEQFF
TRBV18	TRBJ1-4	.	14	.	TGTGCCAGCTCACCACCGTGGCAGGGGGAAAAACTGTTTTTT	CASSPPWQGEKLFF
TRBV5-1	TRBJ1-2	TRBD1	13	few	TGCGCCAGCAGCCCAACAGGGGACTATGGCTACACCTTC	CASSPTGDYGYTF
TRBV11-3	TRBJ2-4	.	19	.	TGTGCCAGCAGCCTAAAAACCGACGGAGTGGTACTAGCCAAAAACATTCAGTACTTC	CASSLKTDGVVLAKNIQYF
TRBV7-2	TRBJ2-5	TRBD1	14	few	TGTGCCAGCAGCTTGACAGGGATACAAGAGACCCAGTACTTC	CASSLTGIQETQYF
TRBV5-1	TRBJ1-4	.	17	.	TGCGCCAGCAGCGGGGGGGCCCTCGGAGCAACTAATGAAAAACTGTTTTTT	CASSGGALGATNEKLFF
TRBV10-3	TRBJ1-5	TRBD1	16	.	TGTGCCATCAGTGAGTCACAGGGGGATAGCAATCAGCCCCAGCATTTT	CAISESQGDSNQPQHF
TRBV5-1	TRBJ2-3	.	14	.	TGCGCCAGCAGACTAGTCACAAGCACAGATACGCAGTATTTT	CASRLVTSTDTQYF
TRBV19	TRBJ1-6	.	15	.	TGTGCCAGTAGTATAGAGTCGGTACATAATTCACCCCTCCACTTT	CASSIESVHNSPLHF
TRBV7-3	TRBJ2-7	TRBD2	15	.	TGTGCCAGCAGCCTGGGACTAGCGGGGACCTACGAGCAGTACTTC	CASSLGLAGTYEQYF
TRBV6-5	TRBJ1-2	.	15	once	TGTGCCAGCAGTATGACTAGGGGTGTAGGGGATGGCTACACCTTC	CASSMTRGVGDGYTF
TRBV9	TRBJ1-2	TRBD1	15	.	TGTGCCAGCAGCGTTGGAGACAGGGGAAGCTATGGCTACACCTTC	CASSVGDRGSYGYTF
TRBV6-1	TRBJ2-5	.	15	.	TGTGCCAGCAGCCCACCGGGACACACTCAAGAGACCCAGTACTTC	CASSPPGHTQETQYF
TRBV30	TRBJ1-3	.	14	.	TGTGCCTGGAGTGTAGGGGTTCAGGGAAACACCATATATTTT	CAWSVGVQGNTIYF
TRBV18	TRBJ1-4	TRBD1	15	few	TGTGCCAGCTCACTCACAGGGGCAACTAATGAAAAACTGTTTTTT	CASSLTGATNEKLFF
TRBV7-2	TRBJ1-1	.	13	.	TGTGCCAGCAGCTTGTCCAGGGGCACTGAAGCTTTCTTT	CASSLSRGTEAFF
TRBV7-2	TRBJ1-4	.	13	.	TGTGCCACCTCTCGAGGGTTTACGGAAAAACTGTTTTTT	CATSRGFTEKLFF
TRBV4-1	TRBJ2-7	TRBD1	14	.	TGCGCCAGCAGGTCGACAGGGGCGGGCTACGAGCAGTACTTC	CASRSTGAGYEQYF
TRBV27	TRBJ1-2	.	11	.	TGTGCCAGCAGTCCAGGGGTAGGCTACACCTTC	CASSPGVGYTF
TRBV4-3	TRBJ1-2	TRBD1	15	.	TGCGCCAGCAGCCAGGACAGGAGCTATTACTATGGCTACACCTTC	CASSQDRSYYYGYTF
TRBV2	TRBJ1-4	.	17	.	TGTGCCAGCAGTGAATTCGGAACGGGGGGGGATAATGAAAAACTGTTTTTT	CASSEFGTGGDNEKLFF
TRBV7-3	TRBJ2-2	.	14	.	TGTGCCAGCAGCAAAACTGAAAACACCGGGGAGCTGTTTTTT	CASSKTENTGELFF
TRBV18	TRBJ1-1	TRBD1	17	.	TGTGCCAGCTCACCAGAAGGACAGGGGGCGGGCGACACTGAAGCTTTCTTT	CASSPEGQGAGDTEAFF
TRBV5-5	TRBJ1-2	TRBD1	14	few	TGTGCCAGCAGCCTAAAACAGGGGAACTATGGCTACACCTTC	CASSLKQGNYGYTF
TRBV5-1	TRBJ2-1	TRBD2	17	.	TGCGCCAGCAGCTTGGATACGGGGGGGTCCTCCTACAATGAGCAGTTCTTC	CASSLDTGGSSYNEQFF
TRBV27	TRBJ2-7	TRBD2	15	.	TGTGCCAGCAGTCTGACTAGCGGGAGGGCTGACGAGCAGTACTTC	CASSLTSGRADEQYF
TRBV7-9	TRBJ1-1	.	14	.	TGTGCCAGCAGCTTAAAGGGGCTGAACACTGAAGCTTTCTTT	CASSLKGLNTEAFF
TRBV6-4	TRBJ1-6	.	15	.	TGTGCCAGCAGCCGGGAGAGTGGTAGAGGGTCACCCCTCCACTTT	CASSRESGRGSPLHF
TRBV30	TRBJ2-7	.	11	.	TGTGCCTGGTCCGGGAGCTACGAGCAGTACTTC	CAWSGSYEQYF
TRBV9	TRBJ1-1	.	14	few	TGTGCCAGCAGCGCCAACAGGGTTAACACTGAAGCTTTCTTT	CASSANRVNTEAFF
TRBV11-2	TRBJ2-1	.	19	few	TGTGCCAGCAGCCTAAGGGGAATAAGGCTCCTCAGCTCCTACAATGAGCAGTTCTTC	CASSLRGIRLLSSYNEQFF
TRBV11-3	TRBJ2-1	TRBD2	15	.	TGTGCCAGCAGCTTAGCTAGCGGGCGGTACAATGAGCAGTTCTTC	CASSLASGRYNEQFF
TRBV5-6	TRBJ1-6	.	14	.	TGTGCCAGCAGCTTGTGGCAGGGCAATTCACCCCTCCACTTT	CASSLWQGNSPLHF
TRBV29-1	TRBJ2-3	TRBD1	16	.	TGCAGCGTTGAAGGTCAGGGGGCGACTCGCACAGATACGCAGTATTTT	CSVEGQGATRTDTQYF
TRBV28	TRBJ1-6	.	15	.	TGTGCCTTCGGTCGGGGTAGGGACTATAATTCACCCCTCCACTTT	CAFGRGRDYNSPLHF
TRBV30	TRBJ1-2	TRBD1	13	.	TGTGCCTGGGACAGGGGGACTAACTATGGCTACACCTTC	CAWDRGTNYGYTF
TRBV28	TRBJ2-1	.	16	.	TGTGCCAGCAGTTTTCAGCTAGCGAACAGCAACAATGAGCAGTTCTTC	CASSFQLANSNNEQFF
TRBV30	TRBJ1-5	.	14	.	TGTGCCTGGGGCGGGGTCACTAGCAATCAGCCCCAGCATTTT	CAWGGVTSNQPQHF
TRBV7-2	TRBJ2-4	TRBD2	13	.	TGTGCCAGCAGGGGACTAGCCTTAAACATTCAGTACTTC	CASRGLALNIQYF
TRBV27	TRBJ2-5	TRBD2	16	.	TGTGCCAGCAGTTCGGCTAGCGGGAGCTACCAAGAGACCCAGTACTTC	CASSSASGSYQETQYF
TRBV11-2	TRBJ2-7	.	14	.	TGTGCCAGCAGCTGGGGAGGCGGATCCTACGAGCAGTACTTC	CASSWGGGSYEQYF
TRBV5-4	TRBJ2-5	TRBD1	15	.	TGTGCCAGCAGCTCGCAACAGGGGGTCCAAGAGACCCAGTACTTC	CASSSQQGVQETQYF
TRBV7-3	TRBJ2-1	.	21	.	TGTGCCAGCAGCTTACTTACCACTCAAAACGCGCAGGGGCAATTCTACAATGAGCAGTTCTTC	CASSLLTTQNAQGQFYNEQFF
TRBV7-2	TRBJ2-5	TRBD1	15	.	TGTGCCAGCAGCTTAGGGGGACAGGGAGAAGAGACCCAGTACTTC	CASSLGGQGEETQYF
TRBV30	TRBJ2-4	.	14	.	TGTGCCTGGAGTTGGGGGCTAGCCAAAAACATTCAGTACTTC	CAWSWGLAKNIQYF
TRBV19	TRBJ1-3	TRBD1	16	.	TGTGCCAGTAGTCTACGGACAGGGGACTCTGGAAACACCATATATTTT	CASSLRTGDSGNTIYF
TRBV28	TRBJ2-7	.	12	.	TGTGCCAGCAGTTTATCCCTATACGAGCAGTACTTC	CASSLSLYEQYF
TRBV11-2	TRBJ2-2	TRBD2	16	.	TGTGCCAGCACCCCTGGACTAGCGGGGAACACCGGGGAGCTGTTTTTT	CASTPGLAGNTGELFF
TRBV7-2	TRBJ2-3	TRBD2	15	.	TGTGCCAGCACCGTACTAGCGGGGGGGACAGATACGCAGTATTTT	CASTVLAGGTDTQYF
TRBV6-6	TRBJ1-1	.	13	once	TGTGCCAGCAGTTACGCCGACACCACTGAAGCTTTCTTT	CASSYADTTEAFF
TRBV29-1	TRBJ1-1	.	12	.	TGCAGCGTTGAGTCCGGGAACACTGAAGCTTTCTTT	CSVESGNTEAFF
TRBV6-4	TRBJ2-2	TRBD1	14	once	TGTGCCAGCAGTCAACAGGGGGCTACCGGGGAGCTGTTTTTT	CASSQQGATGELFF
TRBV30	TRBJ1-1	TRBD1	13	.	TGTGCCTGGAGCCGGACAGGGATCACTGAAGCTTTCTTT	CAWSRTGITEAFF